The next 27 T cell receptor beta chains were all read from a single sample in a study of high-grade serous ovarian cancer treatment subgroups. Tumor tissue was taken before any definitive surgery or chemotherapy was given. Assay used: immunoSEQ multiplex PCR; TCRdb lists only in-frame clones, some missing. The sample lists roughly 2,800 clones; 70% to 80% were seen once. The sample comprised tumor tissue. The receptor source for this set is a human donor with high-grade serous ovarian cancer.

This chain joins TRBV5-1 and TRBJ2-7; no reliable D call. CDR3 size: 14 residues. V shed 0 bases and J shed 4 bases, with 11 bases lying between them. From germline, CDR1 is SGHRS and CDR2 YFSETQ. Here the CDR3 DNA reads TGCGCCAGCAGCTTGGCACGCACTACATACGAGCAGTACTTC. This encodes CASSLARTTYEQYF.

In the case of this clone: Other DNA sequences in this sample translate to the same CDR3. The genes are TRBV30 and TRBJ1-6; 8 nucleotides align to TRBD1. V trimming: 1 base; J trimming: 5 bases; junction bases outside the gene matches: 1. The CDR3 covers 14 residues. CDR1 is GTSNPN and CDR2 is SVGIG in the germline V gene (reference sequence). This CDR3 reads CAWSAGQDNSPLHF. The CDR3 coding sequence is TGTGCCTGGAGTGCGGGACAGGATAATTCACCCCTCCACTTT. The full variable domain, with the rest looked up from reference TRBV30 and TRBJ1-6, is SQTIHQWPATLVQPVGSPLSLECTVEGTSNPNLYWYRQAAGRGLQLLFYSVGIGQISSEVPQNLSASRPQDRQFILSSKKLLLSDSGFYLCAWSAGQDNSPLHFGNGTRLTVT.

A few counts support this clone. The genes are TRBV30 and TRBJ1-3; D gene unclear. This CDR3 is 13 amino acids long. Trimming took off 3 bases at V and 4 bases at J, with 10 bases between the two ends. Germline assignment: CDR1 GTSNPN and CDR2 SVGIG (reference sequence). The CDR3 DNA follows: TGTGCCTGGAGCGGACCCGCCGGAAACACCATATATTTT. Amino acid sequence: CAWSGPAGNTIYF.

This sequence joins TRBV28 and TRBJ1-5, with D perhaps TRBD1 (5 bases). The CDR3 has 14 amino acids. Trimming took 2 bases from V and 5 from J, leaving 10 bases between them. Per germline, CDR1 MDHEN and CDR2 SYDVKM. CDR3 sequence reads: CASSLPGFHQPQHF. Written as DNA, the CDR3 is TGTGCCAGCAGTTTACCAGGGTTCCATCAGCCCCAGCATTTT. The full variable domain, in which reference TRBV28 and TRBJ1-5 provide the parts outside the CDR3, is DVKVTQSSRYLVKRTGEKVFLECVQDMDHENMFWYRQDPGLGLRLIYFSYDVKMKEKGDIPEGYSVSREKKERFSLILESASTNQTSMYLCASSLPGFHQPQHFGDGTRLSIL.

The chain joins TRBV28 to TRBJ2-2; weak D call: TRBD2 (5 bases). Trimming took 6 bases from V and 4 from J, leaving 9 bases between them. The CDR3 is 13 amino acids. Germline V CDR1 and CDR2: MDHEN, SYDVKM. Here the CDR3 DNA reads TGTGCCAGCAGGAGAGAGGGCACCGGGGAGCTGTTTTTT. Its protein product is CASRREGTGELFF. Full variable domain (missing parts from reference TRBV28 and TRBJ2-2): DVKVTQSSRYLVKRTGEKVFLECVQDMDHENMFWYRQDPGLGLRLIYFSYDVKMKEKGDIPEGYSVSREKKERFSLILESASTNQTSMYLCASRREGTGELFFGEGSRLTVL.

The V and J genes are TRBV5-4 and TRBJ1-2; D is uncertain. V was pared by 0 bases and J by 7 bases, with 10 bases between. This CDR3 comprises 13 residues. CDR1 and CDR2 (germline): SGHNT, YYREEE (reference sequence). CDR3: CASSLERAGGYTF. CDR3 DNA: TGTGCCAGCAGCTTGGAAAGGGCGGGTGGCTACACCTTC.

The chain uses TRBV15 and TRBJ1-1, with TRBD1 matching over 10 bases. V lost 3 bases, J lost 6 bases, and 10 bases stayed unmatched. CDR1 and CDR2 (germline): LNHNV, YYDKDF (reference sequence). The CDR3 runs 16 residues. The CDR3 spells CATSSDRTGGFAEAFF. CDR3 nucleotide sequence: TGTGCCACCAGCAGTGATAGGACAGGGGGGTTCGCTGAAGCTTTCTTT.

The rearrangement links TRBV19 to TRBJ2-3; D tentatively fits TRBD1 or TRBD2 (5 bases each). Trimming removed 6 bases at V and 6 bases at J, with 16 bases between. The CDR3 is 14 residues long. CDR1 LNHDA and CDR2 SQIVND come from the germline V gene (reference sequence). The CDR3 here is CASSGTAGSDTQYF. The CDR3 DNA reads as TGTGCCAGTAGCGGGACCGCAGGGTCGGATACGCAGTATTTT.

The V call is TRBV5-8, the J call TRBJ1-5, with 7 bases lining up with TRBD1. V shed 1 base and J 5 bases; nucleotides not matched to a gene: 6. CDR1 and CDR2 from the germline V gene are SGHTS and YDEGEE. CDR3 length equals 15 residues. The CDR3 coding sequence is TGTGCCAGCAGCTTGATGAGGGGGCTTGATCAGCCCCAGCATTTT. This sequence encodes CASSLMRGLDQPQHF. The whole variable domain, filled in from reference TRBV5-8 and TRBJ1-5, reads EAGVTQSPTHLIKTRGQQATLRCSPISGHTSVYWYQQALGLGLQFLLWYDEGEERNRGNFPPRFSGRQFPNYSSELNVNALELEDSALYLCASSLMRGLDQPQHFGDGTRLSIL.

This chain uses TRBV4-1 with TRBJ2-1, with D perhaps given as TRBD1 or TRBD2 (6 bases each). V lost 0 bases and J lost 5, with 17 bases in between. This CDR3 has 17 residues. Germline V gives CDR1 MGHRA, CDR2 YSYEKL. In DNA form, the CDR3 reads TGCGCCAGCAGCCAAGATAGAGGGGGGCCTCAAGACAATGAGCAGTTCTTC. Translation: CASSQDRGGPQDNEQFF.

This chain connects TRBV5-6 to TRBJ2-1, with TRBD2 matching 8 bases. This CDR3 contains 15 residues. Trimming cost V 2 bases and J 10 bases; bases outside gene matches: 11. Looked up from germline, CDR1 is SGHDT and CDR2 is YYEEEE. This CDR3 reads CASSFYGSIAGEQFF. The CDR3 DNA is TGTGCCAGCAGCTTTTATGGGAGCATAGCGGGAGAGCAGTTCTTC. The variable domain in full, with the rest retrieved from reference TRBV5-6 and TRBJ2-1, is DAGVTQSPTHLIKTRGQQVTLRCSPKSGHDTVSWYQQALGQGPQFIFQYYEEEERQRGNFPDRFSGHQFPNYSSELNVNALLLGDSALYLCASSFYGSIAGEQFFGPGTRLTVL.

This sequence joins TRBV7-2 and TRBJ2-3; D is undetermined. CDR1 is SGHTA, CDR2 FQGNSA, per germline. V was clipped by 2 bases and J by 5 bases, with 5 bases between them. This CDR3 region has 12 residues. Here the CDR3 reads CASSLTGDTQYF. The CDR3 DNA sequence: TGTGCCAGCAGCTTAACCGGAGATACGCAGTATTTT.

The rearrangement uses TRBV18 and TRBJ2-2; 13 positions match TRBD2. The CDR3 is 18 residues long. Germline CDR1 and CDR2: KGHSH and LQKENI. With 5 bases clipped from V and 2 bases from J, the junction kept 8 bases outside the gene matches. The CDR3 DNA reads as TGTGCCAGCTCAGCGACTAGCGGGGGGAGACATAACACCGGGGAGCTGTTTTTT. Translated, it gives CASSATSGGRHNTGELFF.

This clone was observed a single time. The chain has TRBV2 and TRBJ2-7; 7 bases fit TRBD1. CDR1 is SNHLY and CDR2 is FYNNEI in the germline V gene. J was trimmed by 2 bases and V by 4 bases; bases with no gene match: 17. The CDR3 covers 18 residues. In DNA form, the CDR3 reads TGTGCCAGCAGTGCCACACTTTCCTCCGGGACAGAGACCTACGAGCAGTACTTC. Amino acids: CASSATLSSGTETYEQYF.

The CDR3 coding sequence is TGTGCCAGTAGTATATTGGACAGGGAATCTCCGGAGCAGTTCTTC. The encoded protein is CASSILDRESPEQFF. This chain uses TRBV19 with TRBJ2-1; 8 bases line up with TRBD1. The CDR3 is made up of 15 amino acids. Germline loops: CDR1 LNHDA, CDR2 SQIVND (reference sequence). V shed 2 bases, J shed 10 bases, and the junction held 10 bases outside the gene matches.

The chain uses TRBV7-3 and TRBJ2-2; D uncertain. This CDR3 contains 13 residues. CDR1 SGHTA and CDR2 FQGTGA come from the germline V gene. The germline V and J ends were trimmed by 3 bases and 8 bases, with 10 bases remaining between them. Here the CDR3 reads CASSLATVGELFF. CDR3 bases: TGTGCCAGCAGCTTGGCTACCGTGGGGGAGCTGTTTTTT.

V and J are TRBV11-3 and TRBJ1-4; the D gene is possibly TRBD1 (6 bases). This CDR3 region has 18 residues. Germline V gene data show CDR1 as SGHNT and CDR2 as YENEEA. V lost 1 base, J lost 0 bases, and 15 bases lay in between. The CDR3 nucleotides read TGTGCCAGCAGCTTAGCGTGGACAGAATTTGCAACTAATGAAAAACTGTTTTTT. It is translated as CASSLAWTEFATNEKLFF.

The genes are TRBV9 and TRBJ2-2, with 9 positions matching TRBD1. Germline loops: CDR1 SGDLS, CDR2 YYNGEE. The CDR3 is made up of 18 amino acids. V dropped 2 bases and J dropped 3; count of bases not matched to a gene: 11. CDR3 protein: CASSVEIAGQGYTGELFF. The CDR3 bases are TGTGCCAGCAGCGTGGAGATCGCGGGACAGGGATACACCGGGGAGCTGTTTTTT.

CDR3 bases: TGTGCCAGCAGCCATGCGGCTAGCGGGGGGACGGGGACCCAGTACTTC. This encodes CASSHAASGGTGTQYF. The chain recombines TRBV7-2 with TRBJ2-5, with 11 bases matching TRBD2. J lost 7 bases, V lost 5 bases, and 12 bases had no gene match. The V gene's germline CDR1 is SGHTA and CDR2 FQGNSA. The CDR3 contains 16 residues.

The chain has TRBV5-1 and TRBJ2-7, with D unresolved. The V and J ends lost 0 bases and 3 bases respectively, with 4 bases between them. This CDR3 has 12 amino acids. Per the germline V gene, CDR1 is SGHRS and CDR2 is YFSETQ. The CDR3 reads CASSLEGYEQYF. The CDR3 DNA reads TGCGCCAGCAGCTTGGAAGGCTACGAGCAGTACTTC.

The CDR3 nucleotides read TGCGCCAGCAGTGAAGCCTCTAGCGGGCCTGCCTACGAGCAGTACTTC. It specifies CASSEASSGPAYEQYF. The chain uses TRBV10-2 and TRBJ2-7; 8 bases map to TRBD2. The CDR3 covers 16 residues. V lost 3 bases and J lost 2; bases outside the gene matches: 9. Per the germline V gene, CDR1 is WSHSY and CDR2 is SAAADI.

The V call is TRBV11-2, the J call TRBJ2-2; D is unresolved. Trimming shortened V by 0 bases and J by 4 bases, and 0 bases separated the two germline ends. Germline V gene data show CDR1 as SGHAT and CDR2 as FQNNGV. The CDR3 totals 12 residues. This CDR3 is CASSLDTGELFF. CDR3 DNA sequence: TGTGCCAGCAGCTTAGACACCGGGGAGCTGTTTTTT. Full variable domain (missing parts from reference TRBV11-2 and TRBJ2-2): EAGVAQSPRYKIIEKRQSVAFWCNPISGHATLYWYQQILGQGPKLLIQFQNNGVVDDSQLPKDRFSAERLKGVDSTLKIQPAKLEDSAVYLCASSLDTGELFFGEGSRLTVL.

This clone has a single count. The chain is built from TRBV11-3 and TRBJ1-5, with 7 bases lining up with TRBD1. CDR1 and CDR2 from the germline V gene are SGHNT and YENEEA. CDR3 length equals 19 residues. After removal of 8 bases from V and 5 bases from J, the junction contained 24 bases not matched to a gene. DNA for the CDR3: TGTGCCAGCTCCCCAGGGGGGGACAGCGACGTTCGATCCGATCAGCCCCAGCATTTT. Residues: CASSPGGDSDVRSDQPQHF.

This sequence joins TRBV5-1 and TRBJ1-5; maybe TRBD1 (5 bases). The length of the CDR3 is 15 residues. The V gene lost 4 bases and the J gene lost 2 bases, with 13 bases spanning the gap. The germline gives CDR1 SGHRS, CDR2 YFSETQ. The CDR3 spells CASSLGDQGNQPQHF. As DNA, the CDR3 is TGCGCCAGCAGCCTGGGGGACCAGGGCAATCAGCCCCAGCATTTT.

The genes are TRBV7-2 and TRBJ2-1, with D unclear. Trimming shortened V by 3 bases and J by 2 bases, and 2 bases separated the two germline ends. CDR3 length: 12 amino acids. Germline V gene sequence: CDR1 SGHTA, CDR2 FQGNSA. CDR3 bases: TGTGCCAGCAGCTTCGCCTACAATGAGCAGTTCTTC. Its protein is CASSFAYNEQFF.

This rearrangement joins TRBV5-5 to TRBJ2-7, with 10 bases aligning to TRBD2. The germline gives CDR1 SGHKS, CDR2 YYEKEE (reference sequence). The V gene end was trimmed by 1 base and the J gene end by 3 bases; junction bases not matched to a gene: 4. This CDR3 is built from 15 residues. CDR3 protein: CASSLLAGGSYEQYF. The DNA of the CDR3 is TGTGCCAGCAGCTTGTTAGCGGGGGGTAGCTACGAGCAGTACTTC.

This chain uses TRBV12-5 with TRBJ2-3, with 9 bases that match TRBD1. This CDR3 is 17 amino acids long. The V segment lost 4 bases and the J segment 5 bases; nucleotides outside the gene matches: 13. Germline V gene lookup returns CDR1 LGHNT and CDR2 FRNRAP. The CDR3 reads CASGSSTGTGNGDTQYF. The DNA for the CDR3 is TGTGCTAGTGGTTCCTCTACCGGGACAGGGAACGGAGATACGCAGTATTTT.